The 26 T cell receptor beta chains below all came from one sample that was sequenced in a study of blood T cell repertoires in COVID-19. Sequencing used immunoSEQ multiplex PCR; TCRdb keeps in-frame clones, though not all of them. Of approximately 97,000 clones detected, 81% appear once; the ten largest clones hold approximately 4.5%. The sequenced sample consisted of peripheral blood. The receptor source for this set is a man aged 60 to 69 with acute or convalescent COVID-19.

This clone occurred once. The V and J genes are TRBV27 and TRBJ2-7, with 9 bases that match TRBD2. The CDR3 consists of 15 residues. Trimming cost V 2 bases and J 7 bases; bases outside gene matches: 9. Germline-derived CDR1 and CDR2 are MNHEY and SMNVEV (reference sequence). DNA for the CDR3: TGTGCCAGCAGTTTAATTGGGACTAGCACCGGGGAGCAGTACTTC. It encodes CASSLIGTSTGEQYF.

In DNA, the CDR3 is TGCGCCAGCAGCCAAGAGCTACAGGGGGCTTTTTTTCAGCCCCAGCATTTT. It yields the protein CASSQELQGAFFQPQHF. V gene TRBV4-1 combines with J gene TRBJ1-5; 9 bases fit TRBD1. Per germline, CDR1 MGHRA and CDR2 YSYEKL. The CDR3 extends over 17 amino acids. With 0 bases clipped from V and 6 bases from J, the junction kept 9 bases outside the gene matches.

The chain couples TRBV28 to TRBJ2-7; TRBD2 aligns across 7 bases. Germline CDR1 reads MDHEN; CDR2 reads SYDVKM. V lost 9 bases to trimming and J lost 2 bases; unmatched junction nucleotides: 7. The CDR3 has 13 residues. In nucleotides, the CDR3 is TGTGCCAGTGGGGAGGGCTTGACCTACGAGCAGTACTTC. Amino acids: CASGEGLTYEQYF.

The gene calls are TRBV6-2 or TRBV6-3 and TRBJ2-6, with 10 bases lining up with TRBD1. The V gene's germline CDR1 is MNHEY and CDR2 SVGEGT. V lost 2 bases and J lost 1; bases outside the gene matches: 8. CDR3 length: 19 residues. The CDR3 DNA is TGTGCCAGCAGTTACGATCTCCGGGACAGGGGATCTGGGGCCAACGTCCTGACTTTC. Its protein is CASSYDLRDRGSGANVLTF.

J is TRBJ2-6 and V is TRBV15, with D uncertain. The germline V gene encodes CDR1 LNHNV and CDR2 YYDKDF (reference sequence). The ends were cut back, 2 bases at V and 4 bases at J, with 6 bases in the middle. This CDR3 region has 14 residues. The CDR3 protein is CATSRLQGANVLTF. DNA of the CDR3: TGTGCCACCAGCAGACTACAGGGGGCCAACGTCCTGACTTTC.

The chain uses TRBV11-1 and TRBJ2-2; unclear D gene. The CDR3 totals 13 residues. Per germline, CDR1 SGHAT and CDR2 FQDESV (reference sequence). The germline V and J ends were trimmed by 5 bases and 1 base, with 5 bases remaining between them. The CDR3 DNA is TGTGCCAGCAGCCGCAGGAACACCGGGGAGCTGTTTTTT. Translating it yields CASSRRNTGELFF.

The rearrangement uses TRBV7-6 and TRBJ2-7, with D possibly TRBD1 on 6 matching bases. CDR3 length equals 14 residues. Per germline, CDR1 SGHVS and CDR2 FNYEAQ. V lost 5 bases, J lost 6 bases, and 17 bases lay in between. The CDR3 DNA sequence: TGTGCCAGCAGCCCCACGGACAGTACCATCGAGCAGTACTTC. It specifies CASSPTDSTIEQYF.

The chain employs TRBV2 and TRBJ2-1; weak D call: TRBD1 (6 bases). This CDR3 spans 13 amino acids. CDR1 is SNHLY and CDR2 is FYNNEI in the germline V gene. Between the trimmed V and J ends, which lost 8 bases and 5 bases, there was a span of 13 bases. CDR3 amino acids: CASPKNRDNEQFF. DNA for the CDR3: TGTGCCAGCCCCAAAAACAGGGACAATGAGCAGTTCTTC. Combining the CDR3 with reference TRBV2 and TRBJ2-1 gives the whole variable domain EPEVTQTPSHQVTQMGQEVILRCVPISNHLYFYWYRQILGQKVEFLVSFYNNEISEKSEIFDDQFSVERPDGSNFTLKIRSTKLEDSAMYFCASPKNRDNEQFFGPGTRLTVL.

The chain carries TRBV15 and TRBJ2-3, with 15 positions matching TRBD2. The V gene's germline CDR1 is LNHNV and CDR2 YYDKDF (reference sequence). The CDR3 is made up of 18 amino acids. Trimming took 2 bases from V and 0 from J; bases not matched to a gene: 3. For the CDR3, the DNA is TGTGCCACCAGCAGACCCGGGACTAGCGGGGGGAGCACAGATACGCAGTATTTT. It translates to CATSRPGTSGGSTDTQYF.

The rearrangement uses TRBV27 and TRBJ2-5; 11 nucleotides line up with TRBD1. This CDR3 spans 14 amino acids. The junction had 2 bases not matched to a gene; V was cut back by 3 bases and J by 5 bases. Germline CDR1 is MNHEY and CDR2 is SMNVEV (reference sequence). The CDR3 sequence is CASSLGTGGETQYF. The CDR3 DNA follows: TGTGCCAGCAGTTTGGGGACAGGGGGGGAGACCCAGTACTTC.

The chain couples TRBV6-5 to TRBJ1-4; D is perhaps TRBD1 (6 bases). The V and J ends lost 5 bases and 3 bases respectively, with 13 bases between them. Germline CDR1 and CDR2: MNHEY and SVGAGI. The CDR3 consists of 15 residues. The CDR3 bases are TGTGCCAGCAGTCCCAGGACAGCACCTAATGAAAAACTGTTTTTT. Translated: CASSPRTAPNEKLFF.

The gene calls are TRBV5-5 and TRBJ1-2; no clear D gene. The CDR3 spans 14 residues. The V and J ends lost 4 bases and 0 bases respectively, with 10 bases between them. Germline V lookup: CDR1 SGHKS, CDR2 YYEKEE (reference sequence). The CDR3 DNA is TGTGCCAGCAGCCAATCCAGGACTAACTATGGCTACACCTTC. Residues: CASSQSRTNYGYTF.

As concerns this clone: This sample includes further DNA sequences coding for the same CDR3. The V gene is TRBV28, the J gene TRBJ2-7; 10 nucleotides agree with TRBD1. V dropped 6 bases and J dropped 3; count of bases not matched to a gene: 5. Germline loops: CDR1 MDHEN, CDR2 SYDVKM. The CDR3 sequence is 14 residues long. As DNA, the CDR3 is TGTGCCAGCAGCGCCGGGACAGGGGTCTACGAGCAGTACTTC. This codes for CASSAGTGVYEQYF.

The CDR3 is CASSLHGGPGYTF. In nucleotides, the CDR3 is TGTGCCAGCAGTTTACATGGCGGGCCCGGCTACACCTTC. This chain uses TRBV27 with TRBJ1-2, with D unclear. CDR1 and CDR2 (germline): MNHEY, SMNVEV (reference sequence). The CDR3 has 13 residues. V gave up 2 bases and J gave up 8 bases, with 12 bases separating them.

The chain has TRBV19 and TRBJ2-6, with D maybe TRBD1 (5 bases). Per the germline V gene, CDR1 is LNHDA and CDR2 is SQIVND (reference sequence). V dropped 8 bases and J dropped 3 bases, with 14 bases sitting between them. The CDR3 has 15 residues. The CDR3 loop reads CASRRQFFGANVLTF. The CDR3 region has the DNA TGTGCCAGTCGCCGACAGTTTTTTGGGGCCAACGTCCTGACTTTC.

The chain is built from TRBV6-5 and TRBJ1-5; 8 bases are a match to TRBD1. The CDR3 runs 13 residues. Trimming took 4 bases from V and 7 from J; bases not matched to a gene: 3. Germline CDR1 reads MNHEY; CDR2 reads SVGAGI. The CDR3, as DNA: TGTGCCAGCAGTTTGAGACAGGGGCAGCCCCAGCATTTT. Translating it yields CASSLRQGQPQHF.

This CDR3 is CASSHLDREGTEAFF. CDR3 coding DNA: TGTGCCAGCAGCCACCTGGACAGGGAGGGGACTGAAGCTTTCTTT. V and J are TRBV3-1 (or the pseudogene TRBV3-2) and TRBJ1-1; 8 positions agree with TRBD1. The germline gives CDR1 LGHDT, CDR2 YNNKEL (reference sequence). The CDR3 has 15 residues. V gave up 3 bases and J gave up 5 bases; unmatched junction bases: 8.

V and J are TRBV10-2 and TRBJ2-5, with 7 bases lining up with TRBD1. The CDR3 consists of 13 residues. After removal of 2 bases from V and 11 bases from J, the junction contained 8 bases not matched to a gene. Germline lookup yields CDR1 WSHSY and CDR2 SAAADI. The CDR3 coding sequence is TGCGCCAGCAGTGAGCCTCGACAGGGACGGCAGTACTTC. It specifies CASSEPRQGRQYF.

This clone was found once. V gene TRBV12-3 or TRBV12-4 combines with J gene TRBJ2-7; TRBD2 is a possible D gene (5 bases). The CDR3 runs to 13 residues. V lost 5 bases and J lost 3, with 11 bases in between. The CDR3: CASSVNRDYEQYF. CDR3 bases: TGTGCCAGCAGTGTCAACCGGGACTACGAGCAGTACTTC.

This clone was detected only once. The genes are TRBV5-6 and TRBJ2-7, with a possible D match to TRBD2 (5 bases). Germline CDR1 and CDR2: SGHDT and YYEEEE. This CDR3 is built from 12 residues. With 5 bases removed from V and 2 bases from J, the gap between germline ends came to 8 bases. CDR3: CASSRDPYEQYF. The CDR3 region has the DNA TGTGCCAGCAGTCGGGATCCCTACGAGCAGTACTTC. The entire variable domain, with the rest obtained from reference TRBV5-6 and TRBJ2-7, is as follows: DAGVTQSPTHLIKTRGQQVTLRCSPKSGHDTVSWYQQALGQGPQFIFQYYEEEERQRGNFPDRFSGHQFPNYSSELNVNALLLGDSALYLCASSRDPYEQYFGPGTRLTVT.

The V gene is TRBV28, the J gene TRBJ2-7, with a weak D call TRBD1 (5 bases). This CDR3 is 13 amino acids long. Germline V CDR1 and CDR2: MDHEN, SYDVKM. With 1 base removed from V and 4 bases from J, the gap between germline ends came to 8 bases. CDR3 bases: TGTGCCAGCAGTTTATTTCAGGGTTACGAGCAGTACTTC. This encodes CASSLFQGYEQYF.

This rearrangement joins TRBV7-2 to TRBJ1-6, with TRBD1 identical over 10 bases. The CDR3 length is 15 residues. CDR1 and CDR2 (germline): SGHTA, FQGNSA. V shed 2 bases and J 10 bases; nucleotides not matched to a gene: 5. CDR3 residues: CASSLLRDRGSPLHF. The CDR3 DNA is TGTGCCAGCAGCTTATTACGGGACAGGGGATCACCCCTCCACTTT. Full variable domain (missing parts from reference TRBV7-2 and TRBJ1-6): GAGVSQSPSNKVTEKGKDVELRCDPISGHTALYWYRQSLGQGLEFLIYFQGNSAPDKSGLPSDRFSAERTGGSVSTLTIQRTQQEDSAVYLCASSLLRDRGSPLHFGNGTRLTVT.

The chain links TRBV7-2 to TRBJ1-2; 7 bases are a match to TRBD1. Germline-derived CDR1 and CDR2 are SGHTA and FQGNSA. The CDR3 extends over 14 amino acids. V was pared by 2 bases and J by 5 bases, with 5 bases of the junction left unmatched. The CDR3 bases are TGTGCCAGCAGCTTATATGCGACAGGGTATGGCTACACCTTC. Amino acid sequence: CASSLYATGYGYTF.

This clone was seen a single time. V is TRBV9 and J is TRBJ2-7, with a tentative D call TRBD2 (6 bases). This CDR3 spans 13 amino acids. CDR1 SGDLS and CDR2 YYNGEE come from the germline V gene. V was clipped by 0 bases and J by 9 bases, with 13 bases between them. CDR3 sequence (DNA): TGTGCCAGCAGCGTAGATCTAGTGGGGGGGCAGTACTTC. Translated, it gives CASSVDLVGGQYF.

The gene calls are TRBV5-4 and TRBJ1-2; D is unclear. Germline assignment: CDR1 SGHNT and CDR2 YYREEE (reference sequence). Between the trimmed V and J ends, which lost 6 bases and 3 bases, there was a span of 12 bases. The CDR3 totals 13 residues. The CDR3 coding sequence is TGTGCCAGCAACCAGACTAACGACTATGGCTACACCTTC. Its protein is CASNQTNDYGYTF.

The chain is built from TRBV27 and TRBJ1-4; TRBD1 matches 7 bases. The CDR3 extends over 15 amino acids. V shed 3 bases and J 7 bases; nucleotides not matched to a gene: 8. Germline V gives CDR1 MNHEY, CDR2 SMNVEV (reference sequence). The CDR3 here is CASSLVAPGGEKLFF. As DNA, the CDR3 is TGTGCCAGCAGTTTGGTGGCCCCAGGGGGTGAAAAACTGTTTTTT.